This TCR beta chain was captured in a study of blood T cell repertoires in COVID-19. Study as a whole: Collection of acute and convalescent COVID-19 samples took place in the United States, Italy and Spain.

Trimming took 1 base from V and 3 from J, leaving 9 bases between them. CDR3 size: 14 residues. CDR1 and CDR2 (germline): LNHDA, SQIVND (reference sequence). Sequencing was performed with immunoSEQ multiplex PCR; in TCRdb, only in-frame clones are kept and a portion is missing. This table has around 450,000 clones, about 90% appearing once. In assigning cohorts, the study relied on participant-reported clinical history. J is TRBJ1-1 and V is TRBV19, with D tentatively TRBD1 (6 bases). The material sequenced was PBMCs or T cells enriched from blood (not recorded which). The sequence derives from a woman aged 18-35 years who had recovered from COVID-19. CDR3 DNA: TGTGCCAGTAGTATAGCAGGGGAGTACACTGAAGCTTTCTTT. It codes for CASSIAGEYTEAFF.